Given below is one TCR beta chain in context. A single base separates this from a much larger clone, so it may be a read error. This specimen comes from a study of blood T cells in healthy people across ages. Drawn from each donor were around 10 milliliters of peripheral blood. With a J-beta primer mix and a sample-barcoded 5' primer, a second PCR ran about 6 to 11 cycles. TCRdb fed the 5' RACE reads into MiXCR, producing one record per CDR3 protein. The table records about 640,000 distinct CDR3 sequences, under 30% of them present only once. The germline CDR1 and CDR2 sequences are DFQATT and SNEGSKA (reference sequence). The CDR3 sequence is 15 residues long.

The chain combines TRBV20-1 with TRBJ2-1, with 14 bases fitting TRBD2. Material: blood. This TCR came from a woman at least 80 years old in good health. CDR3 amino acids: CSAQGLAGAYDEQFF. The CDR3 DNA reads as TGCAGTGCTCAGGGACTAGCGGGGGCCTACGATGAGCAGTTCTTC.